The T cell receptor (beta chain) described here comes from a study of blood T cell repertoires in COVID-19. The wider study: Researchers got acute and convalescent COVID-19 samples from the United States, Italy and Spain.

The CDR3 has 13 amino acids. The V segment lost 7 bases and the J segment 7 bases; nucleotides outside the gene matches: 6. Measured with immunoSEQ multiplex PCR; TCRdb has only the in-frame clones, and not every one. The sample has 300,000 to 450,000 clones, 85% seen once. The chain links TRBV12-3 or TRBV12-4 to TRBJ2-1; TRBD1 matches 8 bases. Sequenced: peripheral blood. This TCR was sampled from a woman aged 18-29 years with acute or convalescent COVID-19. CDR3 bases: TGTGCCAGCACCCTGGACAGGGCGAATGAGCAGTTCTTC. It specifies CASTLDRANEQFF.